The 30 T cell receptor beta chains below come from one sample, sequenced in a study of T cell clonality in common variable immunodeficiency. Study results and caveats: In common variable immunodeficiency, TCR beta chains reportedly carried fewer deletions and N-nucleotide insertions.

Antigens of these TCRs are unknown. The table came from immunoSEQ multiplex PCR; TCRdb's copy has only in-frame clones and leaves some out. The table lists some 19,000 clones, with no singletons. The sequencing sample was made of peripheral blood mononuclear cells. These receptors were taken from a human donor with common variable immunodeficiency.

About this clone: Read coverage stops 3 residues before the CDR3 terminus; the germline J gene supplies the remainder. This chain uses TRBV7-7 with TRBJ2-5; 8 nucleotides match TRBD2. The CDR3 is 16 amino acids. V was pared by 3 bases and J by 7 bases, with 13 bases of the junction left unmatched. Per germline, CDR1 SSHAT and CDR2 FNYEAQ (reference sequence). CDR3 bases read: TGTGCCAGCAGCTTTAATTATCTAGCGGGCGATGTGACC. This codes for CASSFNYLAGDVT. The whole CDR3 protein reads CASSFNYLAGDVTQYF.

Notes on this clone: The CDR3 end lies 3 residues beyond the end of the read and is filled in from the germline J gene. The V call is TRBV7-2, the J call TRBJ1-5, with 7 bases fitting TRBD1. The CDR3 covers 16 residues. Trimming removed 0 bases from V and 7 bases from J; junction bases left unmatched: 9. CDR1 and CDR2 (germline): SGHTA, FQGNSA. The DNA read from the CDR3 is TGTGCCAGCAGCTTAGCCCAAGACAGGGCGGGACAGCCC. It specifies CASSLAQDRAGQP. The full CDR3 protein is CASSLAQDRAGQPQHF. The entire variable domain, with the rest obtained from reference TRBV7-2 and TRBJ1-5, is as follows: GAGVSQSPSNKVTEKGKDVELRCDPISGHTALYWYRQSLGQGLEFLIYFQGNSAPDKSGLPSDRFSAERTGGSVSTLTIQRTQQEDSAVYLCASSLAQDRAGQPQHFGDGTRLSIL.

This clone was seen a handful of times. The read finishes 3 residues shy of the CDR3 end, and the germline J gene is used to complete it. This rearrangement joins TRBV7-2 to TRBJ2-3; 11 nucleotides agree with TRBD2. Germline loops: CDR1 SGHTA, CDR2 FQGNSA. V shed 5 bases, J shed 4 bases, and the junction held 5 bases outside the gene matches. This CDR3 has 15 residues. The DNA read from the CDR3 is TGTGCCAGCAGCCGTAGCGGGGGGGCCCCAGATACG. Amino acid sequence: CASSRSGGAPDT. The whole CDR3 reads CASSRSGGAPDTQYF.

As concerns this clone: The sequence runs out 3 residues before the end of the CDR3; the remainder is reconstructed from the germline J gene. The gene calls are TRBV5-1 and TRBJ1-4; 7 positions match TRBD1. The CDR3 runs 14 residues. Germline CDR1 and CDR2: SGHRS and YFSETQ. With 2 bases clipped from V and 7 bases from J, the junction kept 5 bases outside the gene matches. The CDR3 bases that were read are TGCGCCAGCAGCTTAGAGGGGGCGTCTGAAAAA. Its protein product is CASSLEGASEK. The full CDR3 protein reads CASSLEGASEKLFF.

On this clone itself: The read terminates 3 residues before the CDR3 end, so the remaining end is supplied by the germline J gene. This rearrangement joins TRBV20-1 to TRBJ2-3, with D perhaps TRBD2 (6 bases). The CDR3 contains 13 residues. V dropped 4 bases and J dropped 2 bases, with 10 bases sitting between them. Germline CDR1 reads DFQATT; CDR2 reads SNEGSKA (reference sequence). The sequenced part of the CDR3 DNA is TGCAGTGCTAAGGGACTCCCCACAGATACG. Residues: CSAKGLPTDT. In full, the CDR3 reads CSAKGLPTDTQYF.

This clone was detected a few times. From the germline J gene comes the end of the CDR3, since the read stops 3 residues before it. V is TRBV2 and J is TRBJ2-3; TRBD2 matches 13 bases. V lost 10 bases and J lost 2; bases outside the gene matches: 6. Germline V gene lookup returns CDR1 SNHLY and CDR2 FYNNEI. This CDR3 is 15 amino acids long. The CDR3 here is CATPGLAGFTDTQYF. The part of the CDR3 DNA that was read is TGTGCCACACCGGGACTAGCGGGATTCACAGATACG. Drawing the rest from reference TRBV2 and TRBJ2-3, the complete variable domain is EPEVTQTPSHQVTQMGQEVILRCVPISNHLYFYWYRQILGQKVEFLVSFYNNEISEKSEIFDDQFSVERPDGSNFTLKIRSTKLEDSAMYFCATPGLAGFTDTQYFGPGTRLTVL.

As to this clone: The CDR3 extends 3 residues past the end of the read, so its final part is completed from the germline J gene. The chain uses TRBV5-1 and TRBJ2-7; D not resolved. The CDR3 is 14 amino acids. The V end lost 4 bases, the J end lost 1 base, and 12 bases lay between the germline ends. Germline lookup yields CDR1 SGHRS and CDR2 YFSETQ. The CDR3 loop is CASSHIDGSYEQYF. The covered CDR3 bases are TGCGCCAGCAGCCATATCGACGGGTCCTACGAG. Drawing the rest from reference TRBV5-1 and TRBJ2-7, the complete variable domain is KAGVTQTPRYLIKTRGQQVTLSCSPISGHRSVSWYQQTPGQGLQFLFEYFSETQRNKGNFPGRFSGRQFSNSRSEMNVSTLELGDSALYLCASSHIDGSYEQYFGPGTRLTVT.

This clone appeared a few times. Read coverage stops 3 residues before the CDR3 terminus; the germline J gene supplies the remainder. The chain links TRBV6-2 or TRBV6-3 to TRBJ2-7, with D unresolved. V was pared by 3 bases and J by 1 base, with 7 bases between. The CDR3 sequence is 13 residues long. The germline V gene encodes CDR1 MNHEY and CDR2 SVGEGT. The sequenced part of the CDR3 DNA is TGTGCCAGCAGTTATTTCGGGTCCTACGAG. This codes for CASSYFGSYE. In full, the CDR3 is CASSYFGSYEQYF.

This clone was counted a few times. The read falls 3 residues short of the CDR3 end, and the missing part is taken from the germline J gene. V is TRBV18 and J is TRBJ1-6; TRBD1 matches 8 bases. The germline V gene has CDR1 KGHSH and CDR2 LQKENI. CDR3 length: 14 amino acids. V lost 4 bases, J lost 10 bases, and 6 bases stayed unmatched. CDR3: CASSHLDRGSPLHF. CDR3 bases read: TGTGCCAGCTCACACCTAGACAGGGGATCACCC.

Concerning this clone itself: Read sequence stops 3 residues before the CDR3 end, and the germline J gene provides the missing end. The chain joins TRBV7-2 to TRBJ1-1; 7 nucleotides match TRBD1. The CDR3 has 13 residues. Trimming cost V 3 bases and J 7 bases; bases outside gene matches: 5. In germline, CDR1 is SGHTA, CDR2 FQGNSA. CDR3 loop: CASSLNYRGEAFF. CDR3 DNA (partial): TGTGCCAGCAGCTTGAACTACAGGGGTGAA.

CDR3 bases read: TGTGCCAGCAGCTTAGAGCGCGCCCGACCTCGAATGAACACTGAA. This codes for CASSLERARPRMNTE. The whole CDR3 protein reads CASSLERARPRMNTEAFF. The chain carries TRBV7-6 and TRBJ1-1; D not certain. From the germline J gene comes the end of the CDR3, since the read stops 3 residues before it. With 1 base removed from V and 0 bases from J, the gap between germline ends came to 18 bases. Germline V lookup: CDR1 SGHVS, CDR2 FNYEAQ. The CDR3 runs 18 residues.

This clone has just a few counts. The read finishes 3 residues shy of the CDR3 end, and the germline J gene is used to complete it. J is TRBJ1-1 and V is TRBV2, with D hard to call. V was clipped by 8 bases and J by 0 bases, with 16 bases between them. This CDR3 spans 15 amino acids. The germline V gene has CDR1 SNHLY and CDR2 FYNNEI. The CDR3 loop is CASLLFGLMNTEAFF. CDR3 DNA, as far as it was read: TGTGCCAGCTTGCTGTTTGGACTGATGAACACTGAA.

Points on this clone: The sequenced fragment ends 3 residues before the CDR3 boundary, so the rest is inferred from the germline J gene. The chain is built from TRBV19 and TRBJ2-2; 9 bases align to TRBD1. Germline V CDR1 and CDR2: LNHDA, SQIVND (reference sequence). With 2 bases clipped from V and 4 bases from J, the junction kept 5 bases outside the gene matches. This CDR3 contains 16 residues. The CDR3 DNA, read in part, is TGTGCCAGTAGTATAACAGGGGGCGCGGGCACCGGGGAG. Translating gives CASSITGGAGTGE. The entire CDR3 sequence reads CASSITGGAGTGELFF.

This clone was seen a few times. The read falls 3 residues short of the CDR3 end, and the missing part is taken from the germline J gene. This chain uses TRBV5-6 with TRBJ2-3; 9 positions agree with TRBD2. Per the germline V gene, CDR1 is SGHDT and CDR2 is YYEEEE. V dropped 1 base and J dropped 6; count of bases not matched to a gene: 6. The CDR3 runs to 15 residues. The covered CDR3 bases are TGTGCCAGCAGCTTGCCGGGACTAGCTCTCGATACG. This translates into CASSLPGLALDT. The full-length CDR3 reads as CASSLPGLALDTQYF.

This clone was counted many times. CDR3 loop: CASDTGGSSYEQYF. CDR3 DNA, as far as it was read: TGTGCCAGTGATACAGGCGGATCCTCCTACGAG. This chain links TRBV7-9 with TRBJ2-7; maybe TRBD1 (5 bases). The DNA ends 3 residues before the CDR3 does, and the rest of the CDR3 is filled in from the germline J gene. The CDR3 sequence is 14 residues long. The V gene lost 9 bases and the J gene lost 0 bases, with 15 bases spanning the gap. CDR1 and CDR2 from the germline V gene are SEHNR and FQNEAQ (reference sequence).

This clone appeared a few times. The sequence runs out 3 residues before the end of the CDR3; the remainder is reconstructed from the germline J gene. The chain has TRBV6-2 or TRBV6-3 and TRBJ2-7; maybe TRBD2 (5 bases). Germline assignment: CDR1 MNHEY and CDR2 SVGEGT. The ends were cut back, 2 bases at V and 2 bases at J, with 10 bases in the middle. The CDR3 extends over 14 amino acids. The sequenced part of the CDR3 DNA is TGTGCCAGCAGTTACGGCGGGTACGCCTACGAG. This gives the protein CASSYGGYAYE. The full CDR3 sequence reads CASSYGGYAYEQYF.

Points on this clone: The sequence runs out 3 residues before the end of the CDR3; the remainder is reconstructed from the germline J gene. The chain uses TRBV7-9 and TRBJ1-1; no clear D. This CDR3 region has 15 residues. V gave up 3 bases and J gave up 0 bases, with 11 bases separating them. CDR1 is SEHNR, CDR2 FQNEAQ, per germline (reference sequence). CDR3 protein: CASSFIPHLNTEAFF. The part of the CDR3 DNA that was read is TGTGCCAGCAGCTTTATACCACACCTGAACACTGAA.

Notes on this clone: The missing CDR3 end, 3 residues past where the read stops, is filled in from the germline J gene. The gene calls are TRBV7-3 and TRBJ2-3; D gene ambiguous. In germline, CDR1 is SGHTA, CDR2 FQGTGA. The V end lost 2 bases, the J end lost 1 base, and 7 bases lay between the germline ends. The CDR3 is made up of 14 amino acids. Partial CDR3 DNA: TGTGCCAGCAGCTTAGTTGGCCGCACAGATACG. Its protein product is CASSLVGRTDT. The full-length CDR3 reads as CASSLVGRTDTQYF.

A few counts support this clone. The part of the CDR3 DNA that was read is TGTGCCAGCAGTGATCAAATAGAGACC. It is translated as CASSDQIET. The whole CDR3 sequence reads CASSDQIETQYF. J is TRBJ2-5 and V is TRBV2; D is uncertain. With the read ending 3 residues before the CDR3 end, the germline J gene is used to fill in that end. Germline loops: CDR1 SNHLY, CDR2 FYNNEI. CDR3 length equals 12 residues. V lost 3 bases and J 4 bases, leaving 6 bases between the germline ends. Variable domain in full (rest from reference TRBV2 and TRBJ2-5): EPEVTQTPSHQVTQMGQEVILRCVPISNHLYFYWYRQILGQKVEFLVSFYNNEISEKSEIFDDQFSVERPDGSNFTLKIRSTKLEDSAMYFCASSDQIETQYFGPGTRLLVL.

This clone was seen a handful of times. The read terminates 3 residues ahead of where the CDR3 ends, so the germline J gene completes it. The J gene is TRBJ2-7, the V gene TRBV6-2 or TRBV6-3; 8 nucleotides agree with TRBD1. The CDR3 has 16 amino acids. Looked up from germline, CDR1 is MNHEY and CDR2 is SVGEGT. With 0 bases clipped from V and 6 bases from J, the junction kept 10 bases outside the gene matches. The chain's CDR3 is CASSYSIVSQGAEQYF. The part of the CDR3 DNA that was read is TGTGCCAGCAGTTACTCGATCGTTAGCCAGGGGGCCGAG.

Only a few counts were recorded for this clone. With the read ending 3 residues before the CDR3 end, the germline J gene is used to fill in that end. V usage is TRBV2 and J usage is TRBJ2-5; D is unresolved. This CDR3 is built from 17 residues. The V gene lost 4 bases and the J gene lost 3 bases, with 21 bases spanning the gap. From germline, CDR1 is SNHLY and CDR2 FYNNEI. The CDR3 region is CASSVWPRLQTKETQYF. CDR3 bases read: TGTGCCAGCAGTGTTTGGCCCCGCTTACAAACAAAAGAGACC.

This clone was observed many times. Coverage ceases 3 residues before the CDR3 finishes, and the germline J gene fills in the end. The same CDR3 also results from other DNA sequences found in this sample. The V call is TRBV30, the J call TRBJ1-1; no firm D call. The CDR3 spans 11 residues. Deletions cut 0 bases from V and 7 bases from J, with 6 bases between. Per germline, CDR1 GTSNPN and CDR2 SVGIG (reference sequence). The CDR3 bases that were read are TGTGCCTGGAGTGTACTATTTGAA. Protein product: CAWSVLFE. The whole CDR3 is CAWSVLFEAFF.

This clone was detected only a few times. This chain's CDR3 is CASSLRDRGFYDGYTF. The CDR3 DNA, read in part, is TGTGCCAGTAGTTTACGGGACAGGGGATTTTATGATGGC. The J gene is TRBJ1-2, the V gene TRBV19, with 10 nucleotides matching TRBD1. The read ends 3 residues before the CDR3 terminus; that terminus is restored from the germline J gene. The CDR3 sequence is 16 residues long. Trimming took 5 bases from V and 6 from J; bases not matched to a gene: 12. Germline V lookup: CDR1 LNHDA, CDR2 SQIVND (reference sequence). Supplemented by reference TRBV19 and TRBJ1-2, the full variable domain reads DGGITQSPKYLFRKEGQNVTLSCEQNLNHDAMYWYRQDPGQGLRLIYYSQIVNDFQKGDIAEGYSVSREKKESFPLTVTSAQKNPTAFYLCASSLRDRGFYDGYTFGSGTRLTVV.

This clone turned up a few times. The sequenced CDR3 bases are TGTGCCAGCAGCCTCAGGGGTTACGAG. The encoded protein is CASSLRGYE. The full CDR3 protein reads CASSLRGYEQYF. The J gene is TRBJ2-7, the V gene TRBV7-2; TRBD1 is a possible D gene (6 bases). The sequenced fragment ends 3 residues before the CDR3 boundary, so the rest is inferred from the germline J gene. CDR3 length: 12 amino acids. Trimming stripped 5 bases from V and 4 bases from J, with 9 bases between. Germline V gives CDR1 SGHTA, CDR2 FQGNSA.

Concerning this clone itself: Read data end 3 residues before the CDR3 end; the end is taken from the germline J gene. The chain combines TRBV30 with TRBJ1-1; D is possibly TRBD1 (5 bases). The V end lost 0 bases, the J end lost 0 bases, and 11 bases lay between the germline ends. Germline-derived CDR1 and CDR2 are GTSNPN and SVGIG (reference sequence). CDR3 length: 15 residues. CDR3 bases read: TGTGCCTGGAGTGTACGGAAGGGGATGAACACTGAA. Translating it yields CAWSVRKGMNTE. The CDR3, in full, reads CAWSVRKGMNTEAFF.

This clone was recorded at least ten times. With the read ending 3 residues before the CDR3 end, the germline J gene is used to fill in that end. The chain is built from TRBV7-2 and TRBJ2-7; D not certain. Per germline, CDR1 SGHTA and CDR2 FQGNSA. V lost 0 bases and J lost 3, with 12 bases in between. The CDR3 runs to 15 residues. CDR3 bases read: TGTGCCAGCAGCTTAGCCCGGAGAACTAACTACGAG. Translated: CASSLARRTNYE. The CDR3 reads in full as CASSLARRTNYEQYF.

With regard to this clone: The read finishes 3 residues shy of the CDR3 end, and the germline J gene is used to complete it. The rearrangement uses TRBV7-3 and TRBJ2-1, with 14 bases identical to TRBD2. The CDR3 spans 17 residues. Germline CDR1 SGHTA, CDR2 FQGTGA. The trim removed 4 bases at V and 3 bases at J, leaving 5 bases unmatched. The DNA read from the CDR3 is TGTGCCAGCAGCTCAGTCGGACTAGCGGGAGGCTACAATGAG. As protein: CASSSVGLAGGYNE. The full CDR3 reads CASSSVGLAGGYNEQFF.

As for this clone: The CDR3 end is not reached by the read, which stops 3 residues before it; the germline J gene fills it in. The V and J genes are TRBV5-1 and TRBJ1-2; D gene ambiguous. This CDR3 contains 14 residues. V was pared by 0 bases and J by 3 bases, with 9 bases between. Germline V gives CDR1 SGHRS, CDR2 YFSETQ. CDR3 bases read: TGCGCCAGCAGCTTGGGAGGGTCGGACTATGGC. Its protein product is CASSLGGSDYG. In full, the CDR3 is CASSLGGSDYGYTF.

About this clone itself: Read sequence stops 3 residues before the CDR3 end, and the germline J gene provides the missing end. The chain combines TRBV7-2 with TRBJ1-2; 8 nucleotides agree with TRBD1. Germline V gives CDR1 SGHTA, CDR2 FQGNSA. The CDR3 contains 14 residues. CDR3 DNA (partial): TGTGCCAGCAGCTTCCAAGACAGGGGTTTCGGC. Protein: CASSFQDRGFG. The entire CDR3 sequence reads CASSFQDRGFGYTF.

This clone occurred a few times. The CDR3 end is not reached by the read, which stops 3 residues before it; the germline J gene fills it in. V gene TRBV19 combines with J gene TRBJ2-2; D perhaps matches TRBD1 (5 bases). Germline V lookup: CDR1 LNHDA, CDR2 SQIVND (reference sequence). The CDR3 is made up of 15 amino acids. Trimming removed 1 base at V and 5 bases at J, with 11 bases between. The CDR3 region is CASSIVSGFTGELFF. The sequenced part of the CDR3 DNA is TGTGCCAGTAGTATAGTGTCAGGGTTTACCGGGGAG.